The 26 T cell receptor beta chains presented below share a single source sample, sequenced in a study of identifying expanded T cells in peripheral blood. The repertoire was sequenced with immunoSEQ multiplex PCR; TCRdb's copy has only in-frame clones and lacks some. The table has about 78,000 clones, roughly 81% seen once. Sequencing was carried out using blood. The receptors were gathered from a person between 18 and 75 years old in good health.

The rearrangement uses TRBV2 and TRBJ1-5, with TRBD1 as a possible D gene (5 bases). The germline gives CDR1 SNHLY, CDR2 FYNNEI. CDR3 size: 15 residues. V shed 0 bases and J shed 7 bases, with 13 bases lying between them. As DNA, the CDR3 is TGTGCCAGCAGTGAAGCGCTGCAGGGCGGGCAGCCCCAGCATTTT. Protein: CASSEALQGGQPQHF.

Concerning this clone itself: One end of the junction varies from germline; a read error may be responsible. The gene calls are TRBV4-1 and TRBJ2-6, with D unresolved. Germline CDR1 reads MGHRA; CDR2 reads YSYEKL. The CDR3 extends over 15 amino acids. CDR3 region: CASSQDGSEANVLTF. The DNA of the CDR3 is TGCGCCAGCAGCCAAGATGGCTCTGAGGCCAACGTCCTGACTTTC.

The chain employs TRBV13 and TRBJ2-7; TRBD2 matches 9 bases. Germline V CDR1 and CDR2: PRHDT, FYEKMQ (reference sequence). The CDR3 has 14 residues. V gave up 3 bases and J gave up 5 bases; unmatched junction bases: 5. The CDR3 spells CASSFAGGPNEQYF. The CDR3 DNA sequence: TGTGCCAGCAGCTTTGCGGGAGGGCCCAACGAGCAGTACTTC.

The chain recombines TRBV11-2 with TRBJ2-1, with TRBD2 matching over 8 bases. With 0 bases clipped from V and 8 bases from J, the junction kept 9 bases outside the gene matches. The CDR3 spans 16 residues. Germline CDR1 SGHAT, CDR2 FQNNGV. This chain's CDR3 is CASSLEWGSGIDEQFF. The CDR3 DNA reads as TGTGCCAGCAGCTTAGAATGGGGTAGCGGGATCGATGAGCAGTTCTTC.

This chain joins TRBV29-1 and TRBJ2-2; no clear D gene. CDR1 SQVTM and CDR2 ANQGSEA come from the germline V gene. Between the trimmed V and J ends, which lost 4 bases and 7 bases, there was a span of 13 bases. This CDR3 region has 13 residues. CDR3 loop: CSVGRSASGELFF. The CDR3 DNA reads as TGCAGCGTTGGGCGTTCGGCGAGCGGGGAGCTGTTTTTT.

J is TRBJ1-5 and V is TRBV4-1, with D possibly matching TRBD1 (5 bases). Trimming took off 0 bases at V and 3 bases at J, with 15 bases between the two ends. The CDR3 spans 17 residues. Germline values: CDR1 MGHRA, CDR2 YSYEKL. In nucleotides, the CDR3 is TGCGCCAGCAGCCAAGATACTAGGGGACTGTTCAATCAGCCCCAGCATTTT. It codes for CASSQDTRGLFNQPQHF.

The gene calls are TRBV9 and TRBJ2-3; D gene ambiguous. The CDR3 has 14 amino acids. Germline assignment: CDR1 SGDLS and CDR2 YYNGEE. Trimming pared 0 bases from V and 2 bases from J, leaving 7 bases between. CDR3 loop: CASSVVGYTDTQYF. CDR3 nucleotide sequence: TGTGCCAGCAGCGTAGTGGGATACACAGATACGCAGTATTTT.

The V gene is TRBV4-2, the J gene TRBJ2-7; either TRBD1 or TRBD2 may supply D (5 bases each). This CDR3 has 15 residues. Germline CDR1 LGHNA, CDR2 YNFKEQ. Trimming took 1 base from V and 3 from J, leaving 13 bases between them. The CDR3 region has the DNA TGTGCCAGCAGCCAAGGCGAGGGGCGAGGCTACGAGCAGTACTTC. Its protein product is CASSQGEGRGYEQYF.

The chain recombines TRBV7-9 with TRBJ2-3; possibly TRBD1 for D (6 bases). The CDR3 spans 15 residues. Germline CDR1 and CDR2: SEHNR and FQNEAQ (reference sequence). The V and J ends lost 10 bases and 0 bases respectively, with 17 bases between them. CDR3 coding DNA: TGTGCCACCACCTCAGGGGCGAGCAGCACAGATACGCAGTATTTT. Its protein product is CATTSGASSTDTQYF.

The CDR3 loop is CASSVGKRLGTGELFF. CDR3 nucleotide sequence: TGTGCCAGCAGCGTGGGGAAGAGGCTGGGGACCGGGGAGCTGTTTTTT. The rearrangement links TRBV7-2 to TRBJ2-2; D uncertain. Germline V gives CDR1 SGHTA, CDR2 FQGNSA. Between the trimmed V and J ends, which lost 5 bases and 5 bases, there was a span of 18 bases. CDR3 length: 16 residues.

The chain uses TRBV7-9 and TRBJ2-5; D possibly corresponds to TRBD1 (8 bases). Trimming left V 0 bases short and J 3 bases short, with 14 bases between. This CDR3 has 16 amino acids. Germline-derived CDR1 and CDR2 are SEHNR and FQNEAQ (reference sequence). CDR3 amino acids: CASSLAVTGGEETQYF. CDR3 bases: TGTGCCAGCAGCTTAGCGGTCACAGGGGGGGAAGAGACCCAGTACTTC.

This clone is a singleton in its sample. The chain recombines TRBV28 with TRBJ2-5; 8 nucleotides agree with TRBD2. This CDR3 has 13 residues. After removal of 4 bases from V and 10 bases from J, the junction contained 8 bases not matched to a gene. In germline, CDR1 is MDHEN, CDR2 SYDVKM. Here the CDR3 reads CASSYGASGLQYF. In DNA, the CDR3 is TGTGCCAGCAGTTACGGGGCTAGCGGGCTCCAGTACTTC.

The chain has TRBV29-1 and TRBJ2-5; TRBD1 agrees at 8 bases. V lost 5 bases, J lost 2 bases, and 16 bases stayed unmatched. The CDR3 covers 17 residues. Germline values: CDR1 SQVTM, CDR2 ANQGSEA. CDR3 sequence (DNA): TGCAGCGTTTATTCTTTTCACGCGGGGACAGGACAAGAGACCCAGTACTTC. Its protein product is CSVYSFHAGTGQETQYF.

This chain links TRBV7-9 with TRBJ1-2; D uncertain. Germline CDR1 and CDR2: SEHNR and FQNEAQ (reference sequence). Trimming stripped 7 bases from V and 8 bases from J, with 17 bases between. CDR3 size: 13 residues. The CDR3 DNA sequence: TGTGCCAGCACCCTTCCAGGCCTTAGGGGCTACACCTTC. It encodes CASTLPGLRGYTF. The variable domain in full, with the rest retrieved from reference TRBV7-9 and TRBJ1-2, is DTGVSQNPRHKITKRGQNVTFRCDPISEHNRLYWYRQTLGQGPEFLTYFQNEAQLEKSRLLSDRFSAERPKGSFSTLEIQRTEQGDSAMYLCASTLPGLRGYTFGSGTRLTVV.

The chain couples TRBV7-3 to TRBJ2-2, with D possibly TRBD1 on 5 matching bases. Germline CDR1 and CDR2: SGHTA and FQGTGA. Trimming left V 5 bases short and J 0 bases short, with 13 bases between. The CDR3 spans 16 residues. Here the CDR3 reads CASSLPGFANTGELFF. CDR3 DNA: TGTGCCAGCAGCCTTCCAGGGTTCGCGAACACCGGGGAGCTGTTTTTT.

The DNA of the CDR3 is TGCAGCGTTGTCTTTGGGGGGGGAAACGAGCAGTACTTC. Protein: CSVVFGGGNEQYF. The chain links TRBV29-1 to TRBJ2-7, with 7 bases lining up with TRBD2. Per germline, CDR1 SQVTM and CDR2 ANQGSEA. The CDR3 covers 13 residues. V dropped 4 bases and J dropped 5; count of bases not matched to a gene: 8.

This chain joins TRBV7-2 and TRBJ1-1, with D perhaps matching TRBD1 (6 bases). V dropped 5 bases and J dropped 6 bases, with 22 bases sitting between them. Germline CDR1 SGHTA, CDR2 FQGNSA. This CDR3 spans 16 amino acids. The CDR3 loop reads CASSHIRETGPSEAFF. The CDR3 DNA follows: TGTGCCAGCAGCCACATCAGGGAGACAGGCCCATCTGAAGCTTTCTTT.

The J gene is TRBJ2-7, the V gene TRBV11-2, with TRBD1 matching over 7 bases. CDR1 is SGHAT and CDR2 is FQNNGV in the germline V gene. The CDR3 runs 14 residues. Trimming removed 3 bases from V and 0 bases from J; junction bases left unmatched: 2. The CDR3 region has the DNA TGTGCCAGCAGCTTGGACAGGAGCTCCTACGAGCAGTACTTC. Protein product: CASSLDRSSYEQYF.

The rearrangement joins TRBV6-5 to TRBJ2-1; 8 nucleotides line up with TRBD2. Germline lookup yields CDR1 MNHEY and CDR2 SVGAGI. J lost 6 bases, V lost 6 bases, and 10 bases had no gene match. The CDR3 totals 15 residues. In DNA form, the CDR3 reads TGTGCCAGCAGCCCCCTTGGCGGGAGGATCAATGAGCAGTTCTTC. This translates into CASSPLGGRINEQFF.

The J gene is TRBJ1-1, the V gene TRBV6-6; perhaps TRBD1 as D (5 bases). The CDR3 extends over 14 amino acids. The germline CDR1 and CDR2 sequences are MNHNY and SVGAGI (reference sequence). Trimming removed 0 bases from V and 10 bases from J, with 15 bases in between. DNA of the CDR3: TGTGCCAGCAGTTACTCGGGTGCGGGGCCGGGAGCTTTCTTT. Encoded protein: CASSYSGAGPGAFF.

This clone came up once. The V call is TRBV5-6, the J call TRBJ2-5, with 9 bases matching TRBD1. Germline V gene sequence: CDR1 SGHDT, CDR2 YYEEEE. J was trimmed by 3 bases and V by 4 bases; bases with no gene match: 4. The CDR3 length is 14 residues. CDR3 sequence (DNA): TGTGCCAGCAGCCTGGGACAGGGTGAAGAGACCCAGTACTTC. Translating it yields CASSLGQGEETQYF.

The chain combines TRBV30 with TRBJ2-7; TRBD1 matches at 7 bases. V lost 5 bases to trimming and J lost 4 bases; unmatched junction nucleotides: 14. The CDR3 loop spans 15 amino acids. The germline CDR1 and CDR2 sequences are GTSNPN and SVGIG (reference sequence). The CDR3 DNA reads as TGTGCCTGGGACAACGACAGGGACCTACCTTACGAGCAGTACTTC. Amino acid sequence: CAWDNDRDLPYEQYF.

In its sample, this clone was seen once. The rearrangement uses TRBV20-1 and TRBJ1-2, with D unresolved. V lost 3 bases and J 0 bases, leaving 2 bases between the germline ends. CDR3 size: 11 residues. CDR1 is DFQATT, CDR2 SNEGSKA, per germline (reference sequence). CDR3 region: CSASPNYGYTF. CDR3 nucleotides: TGCAGTGCTAGCCCTAACTATGGCTACACCTTC.

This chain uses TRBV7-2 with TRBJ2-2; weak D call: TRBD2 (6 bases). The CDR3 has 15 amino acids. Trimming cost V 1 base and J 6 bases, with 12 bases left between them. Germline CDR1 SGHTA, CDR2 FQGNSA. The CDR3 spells CASSLGSGEAGELFF. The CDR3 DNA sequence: TGTGCCAGCAGCTTAGGTTCGGGGGAAGCCGGGGAGCTGTTTTTT.

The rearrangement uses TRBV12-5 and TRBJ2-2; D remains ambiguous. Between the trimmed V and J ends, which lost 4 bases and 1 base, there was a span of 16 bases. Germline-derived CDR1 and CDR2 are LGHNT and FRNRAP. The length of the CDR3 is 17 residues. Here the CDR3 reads CASGSSPSFLNTGELFF. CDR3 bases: TGTGCTAGTGGTTCCTCCCCATCCTTCCTGAACACCGGGGAGCTGTTTTTT.

The CDR3 coding sequence is TGTGCCAGTAGTATAATACGGGAGATGGTCAATGAGCAGTTCTTC. The encoded protein is CASSIIREMVNEQFF. The chain couples TRBV19 to TRBJ2-1; tentative D call: TRBD2 (6 bases). CDR1 LNHDA and CDR2 SQIVND come from the germline V gene (reference sequence). Between the trimmed V and J ends, which lost 2 bases and 6 bases, there was a span of 14 bases. The CDR3 has 15 amino acids.